One and the same sample provided the 5 T cell receptor beta chains below, sequenced in a study of blood T cells in healthy people across ages. Alongside a J-beta primer mix, a sample-barcoded 5' primer served in a second PCR lasting about 7 to 11 cycles. From the 5' RACE reads, TCRdb called clonotypes with MiXCR, one entry per CDR3 protein. The sample contains under 850,000 distinct CDR3 sequences, around 36% of which appear only once. Sequenced material: blood. The receptors here all came from a man between 18 and 35 years old in good health.

This clonotype has at least ten counts. The chain uses TRBV5-1 and TRBJ2-1; D is possibly TRBD1 (6 bases). With 2 bases removed from V and 4 bases from J, the gap between germline ends came to 13 bases. CDR3 length: 15 amino acids. Germline CDR1 and CDR2: SGHRS and YFSETQ. CDR3 coding DNA: TGCGCCAGCAGCTTCCAGACAGGCCGATACAATGAGCAGTTCTTC. It yields the protein CASSFQTGRYNEQFF.

To note about this clonotype: A read error is possible here, since a much larger clone lies one base away. This sequence joins TRBV29-1 and TRBJ2-5; tentative D call: TRBD1 (7 bases). The DNA end favors TRBJ2-7, so the J call may be wrong. The CDR3 has 12 residues. Germline values: CDR1 SQVTM, CDR2 ANQGSEA. The DNA for the CDR3 is TGCAGCGTGCGGGACAGAAAGTACGAGCAGTACTTC. Its translation is CSVRDRKYEQYF.

At least ten counts were recorded for this clonotype. The CDR3 reads CASSPDRGEQYF. CDR3 coding DNA: TGTGCCAGCAGCCCCGACAGGGGCGAGCAGTACTTC. The chain carries TRBV7-9 and TRBJ2-7, with 8 bases lining up with TRBD1. V lost 5 bases to trimming and J lost 6 bases; unmatched junction nucleotides: 3. The germline V gene encodes CDR1 SEHNR and CDR2 FQNEAQ (reference sequence). The CDR3 is made up of 12 amino acids.

This clonotype was seen a single time. The chain joins TRBV4-1 to TRBJ2-1; D tentatively fits TRBD1 or TRBD2 (5 bases each). Germline CDR1 and CDR2: MGHRA and YSYEKL. The CDR3 totals 14 residues. V was pared by 1 base and J by 7 bases, with 11 bases between. For the CDR3, the DNA is TGCGCCAGCAGCCAAGGGGGGTTACGGAATGAGCAGTTCTTC. Translated, it gives CASSQGGLRNEQFF.

The chain links TRBV6-5 to TRBJ2-5; no definite D call. This CDR3 is 13 amino acids long. The germline V gene has CDR1 MNHEY and CDR2 SVGAGI. Trimming shortened V by 0 bases and J by 5 bases, and 7 bases separated the two germline ends. The CDR3: CASSYSIAETQYF. CDR3 bases: TGTGCCAGCAGTTACTCGATCGCTGAGACCCAGTACTTC.